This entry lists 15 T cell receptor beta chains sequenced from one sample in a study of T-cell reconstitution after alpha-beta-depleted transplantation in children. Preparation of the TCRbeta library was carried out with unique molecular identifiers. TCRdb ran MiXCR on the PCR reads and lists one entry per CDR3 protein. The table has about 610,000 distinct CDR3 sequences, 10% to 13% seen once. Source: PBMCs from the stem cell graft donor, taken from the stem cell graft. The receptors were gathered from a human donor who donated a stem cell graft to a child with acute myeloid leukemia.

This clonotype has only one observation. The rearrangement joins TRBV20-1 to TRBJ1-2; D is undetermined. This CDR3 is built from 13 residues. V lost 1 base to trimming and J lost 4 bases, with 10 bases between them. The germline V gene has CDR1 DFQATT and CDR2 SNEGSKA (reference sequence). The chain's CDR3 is CSARVRDLYGYTF. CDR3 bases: TGCAGTGCTAGAGTTAGAGACCTCTATGGCTACACCTTC.

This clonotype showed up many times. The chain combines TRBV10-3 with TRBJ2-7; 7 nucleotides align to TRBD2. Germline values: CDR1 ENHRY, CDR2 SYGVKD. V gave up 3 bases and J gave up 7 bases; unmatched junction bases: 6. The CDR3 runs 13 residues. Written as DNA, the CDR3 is TGTGCCATCAGTGAAGCGCGGGAGCAGGAGCAGTACTTC. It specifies CAISEAREQEQYF.

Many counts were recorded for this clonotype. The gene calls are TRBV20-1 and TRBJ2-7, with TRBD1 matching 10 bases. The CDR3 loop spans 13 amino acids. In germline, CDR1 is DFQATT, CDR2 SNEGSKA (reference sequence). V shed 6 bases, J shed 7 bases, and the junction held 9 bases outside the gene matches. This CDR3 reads CSATGTGAREQYF. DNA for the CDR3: TGCAGTGCAACCGGGACAGGGGCGAGGGAGCAGTACTTC.

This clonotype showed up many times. The CDR3 is CSANKADNEQFF. The CDR3 DNA sequence: TGCAGTGCTAATAAGGCGGACAATGAGCAGTTCTTC. The genes are TRBV20-1 and TRBJ2-1; D not resolved. The V and J ends lost 4 bases and 5 bases respectively, with 9 bases between them. The CDR3 length is 12 residues. The germline gives CDR1 DFQATT, CDR2 SNEGSKA (reference sequence).

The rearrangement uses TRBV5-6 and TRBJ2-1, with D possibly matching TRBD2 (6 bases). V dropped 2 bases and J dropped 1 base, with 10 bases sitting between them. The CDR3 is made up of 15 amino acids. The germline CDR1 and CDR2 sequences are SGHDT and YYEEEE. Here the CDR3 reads CASSFRRASYNEQFF. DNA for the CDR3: TGTGCCAGCAGCTTCCGGAGGGCTTCCTACAATGAGCAGTTCTTC. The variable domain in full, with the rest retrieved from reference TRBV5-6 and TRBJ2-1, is DAGVTQSPTHLIKTRGQQVTLRCSPKSGHDTVSWYQQALGQGPQFIFQYYEEEERQRGNFPDRFSGHQFPNYSSELNVNALLLGDSALYLCASSFRRASYNEQFFGPGTRLTVL.

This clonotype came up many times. The CDR3, as DNA: TGCAGTGCTTGGACAGGGGGCGGCTATGGCTACACCTTC. It translates to CSAWTGGGYGYTF. The chain has TRBV20-1 and TRBJ1-2; 11 nucleotides agree with TRBD1. CDR1 and CDR2 (germline): DFQATT, SNEGSKA (reference sequence). Trimming took 5 bases from V and 4 from J; bases not matched to a gene: 3. This CDR3 region has 13 residues.

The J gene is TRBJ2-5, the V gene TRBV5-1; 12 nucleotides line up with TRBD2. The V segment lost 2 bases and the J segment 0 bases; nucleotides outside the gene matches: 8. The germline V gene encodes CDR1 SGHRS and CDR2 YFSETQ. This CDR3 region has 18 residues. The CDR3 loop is CASSFVRLAGEDQETQYF. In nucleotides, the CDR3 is TGCGCCAGCAGCTTCGTGCGACTAGCGGGAGAAGACCAAGAGACCCAGTACTTC.

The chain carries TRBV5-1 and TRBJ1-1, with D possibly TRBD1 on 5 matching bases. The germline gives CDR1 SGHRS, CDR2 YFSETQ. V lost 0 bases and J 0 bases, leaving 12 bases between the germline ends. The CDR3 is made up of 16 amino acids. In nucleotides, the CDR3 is TGCGCCAGCAGCTTGGTTGTCCTAGGGGTGAACACTGAAGCTTTCTTT. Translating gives CASSLVVLGVNTEAFF.

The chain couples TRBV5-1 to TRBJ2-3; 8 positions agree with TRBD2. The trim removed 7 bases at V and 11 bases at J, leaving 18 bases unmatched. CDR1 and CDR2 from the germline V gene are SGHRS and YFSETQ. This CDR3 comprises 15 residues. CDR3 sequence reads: CASSLGGAGEKGQYF. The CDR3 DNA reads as TGCGCCAGCTCCCTTGGGGGAGCGGGAGAGAAGGGGCAGTATTTT.

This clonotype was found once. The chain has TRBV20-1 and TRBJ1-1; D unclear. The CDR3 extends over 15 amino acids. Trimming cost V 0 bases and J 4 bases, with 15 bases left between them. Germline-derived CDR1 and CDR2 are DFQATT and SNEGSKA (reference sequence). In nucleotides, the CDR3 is TGCAGTGCTAGAGAGGGAGGCCGATTGAGCACTGAAGCTTTCTTT. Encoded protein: CSAREGGRLSTEAFF.

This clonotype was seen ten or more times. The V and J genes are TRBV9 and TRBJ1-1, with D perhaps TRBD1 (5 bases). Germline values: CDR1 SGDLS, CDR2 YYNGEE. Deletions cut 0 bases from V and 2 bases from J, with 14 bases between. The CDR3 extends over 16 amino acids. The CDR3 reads CASSVVGLGPNTEAFF. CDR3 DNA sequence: TGTGCCAGCAGCGTAGTCGGACTGGGGCCCAACACTGAAGCTTTCTTT. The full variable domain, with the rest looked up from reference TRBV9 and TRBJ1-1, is DSGVTQTPKHLITATGQRVTLRCSPRSGDLSVYWYQQSLDQGLQFLIQYYNGEERAKGNILERFSAQQFPDLHSELNLSSLELGDSALYFCASSVVGLGPNTEAFFGQGTRLTVV.

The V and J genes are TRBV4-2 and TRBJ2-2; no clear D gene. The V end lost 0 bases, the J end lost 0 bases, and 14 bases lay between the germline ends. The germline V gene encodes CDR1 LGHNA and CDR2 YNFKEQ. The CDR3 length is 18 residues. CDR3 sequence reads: CASSQDLRAATNTGELFF. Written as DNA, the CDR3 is TGTGCCAGCAGCCAAGATCTTCGGGCGGCAACGAACACCGGGGAGCTGTTTTTT.

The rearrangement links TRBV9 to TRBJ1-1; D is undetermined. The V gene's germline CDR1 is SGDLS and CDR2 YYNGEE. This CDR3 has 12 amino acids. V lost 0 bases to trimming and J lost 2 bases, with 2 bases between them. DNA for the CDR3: TGTGCCAGCAGCGTAGATAACACTGAAGCTTTCTTT. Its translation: CASSVDNTEAFF.

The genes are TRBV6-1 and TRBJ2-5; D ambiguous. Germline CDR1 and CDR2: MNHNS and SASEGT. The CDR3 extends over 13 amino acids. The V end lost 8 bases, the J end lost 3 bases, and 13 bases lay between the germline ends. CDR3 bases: TGTGCCAGCGGGCGTCCACCTAAAGAGACCCAGTACTTC. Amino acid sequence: CASGRPPKETQYF.

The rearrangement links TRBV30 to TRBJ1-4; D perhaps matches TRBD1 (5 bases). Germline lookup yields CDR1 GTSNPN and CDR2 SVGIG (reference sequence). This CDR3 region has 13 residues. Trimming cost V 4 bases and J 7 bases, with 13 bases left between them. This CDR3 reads CAWMSQGGEKLFF. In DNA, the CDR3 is TGTGCCTGGATGAGCCAGGGAGGTGAAAAACTGTTTTTT.